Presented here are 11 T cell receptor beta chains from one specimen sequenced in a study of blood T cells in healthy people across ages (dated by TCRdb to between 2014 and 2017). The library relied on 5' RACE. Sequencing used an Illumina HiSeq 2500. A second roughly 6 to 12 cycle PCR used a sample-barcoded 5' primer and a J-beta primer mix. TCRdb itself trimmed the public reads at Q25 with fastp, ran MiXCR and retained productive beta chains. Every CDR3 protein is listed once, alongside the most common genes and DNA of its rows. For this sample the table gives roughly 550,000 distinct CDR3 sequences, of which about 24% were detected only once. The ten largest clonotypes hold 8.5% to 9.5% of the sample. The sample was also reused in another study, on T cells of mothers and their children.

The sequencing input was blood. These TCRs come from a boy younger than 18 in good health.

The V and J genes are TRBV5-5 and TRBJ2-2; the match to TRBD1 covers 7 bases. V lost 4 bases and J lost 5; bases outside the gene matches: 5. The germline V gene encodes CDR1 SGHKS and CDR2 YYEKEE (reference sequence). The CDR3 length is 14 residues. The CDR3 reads CASSLDRVTGELFF. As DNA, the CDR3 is TGTGCCAGCAGCCTAGACAGGGTGACCGGGGAGCTGTTTTTT.

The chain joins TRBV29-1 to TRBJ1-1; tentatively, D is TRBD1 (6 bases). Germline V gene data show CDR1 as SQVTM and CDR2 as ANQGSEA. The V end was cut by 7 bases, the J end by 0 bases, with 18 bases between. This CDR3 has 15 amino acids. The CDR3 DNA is TGCAGCGCTACGGGGGCAGGGATCATGAACACTGAAGCTTTCTTT. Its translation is CSATGAGIMNTEAFF.

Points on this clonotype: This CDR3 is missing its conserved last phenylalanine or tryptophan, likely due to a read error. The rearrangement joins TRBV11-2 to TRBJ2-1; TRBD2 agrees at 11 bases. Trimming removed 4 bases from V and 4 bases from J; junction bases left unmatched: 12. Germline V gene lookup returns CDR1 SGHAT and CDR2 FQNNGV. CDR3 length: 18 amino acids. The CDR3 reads CASSSPRGLAGGYNEQFS. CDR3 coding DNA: TGTGCCAGCAGCTCCCCGAGGGGGCTAGCGGGGGGATACAATGAGCAGTTCTCC.

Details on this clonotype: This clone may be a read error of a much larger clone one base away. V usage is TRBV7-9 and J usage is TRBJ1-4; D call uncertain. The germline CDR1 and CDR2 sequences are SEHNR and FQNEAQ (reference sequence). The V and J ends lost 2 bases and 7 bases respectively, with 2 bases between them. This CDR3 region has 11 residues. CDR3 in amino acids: CASSLFEKLFF. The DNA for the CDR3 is TGTGCCAGCAGCTTATTTGAAAAACTGTTTTTT.

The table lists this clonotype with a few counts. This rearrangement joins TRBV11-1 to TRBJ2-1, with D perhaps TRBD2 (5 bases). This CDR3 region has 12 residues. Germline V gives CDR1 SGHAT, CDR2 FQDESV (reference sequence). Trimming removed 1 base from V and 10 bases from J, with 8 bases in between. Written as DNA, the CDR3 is TGTGCCAGCAGCTTAGACGACTACGAGCAGTTCTTC. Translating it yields CASSLDDYEQFF.

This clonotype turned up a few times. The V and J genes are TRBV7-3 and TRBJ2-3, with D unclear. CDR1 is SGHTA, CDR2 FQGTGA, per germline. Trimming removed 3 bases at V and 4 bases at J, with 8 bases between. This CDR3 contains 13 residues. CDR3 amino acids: CASSFSLADTQYF. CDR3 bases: TGTGCCAGCAGCTTCTCGCTGGCAGATACGCAGTATTTT.

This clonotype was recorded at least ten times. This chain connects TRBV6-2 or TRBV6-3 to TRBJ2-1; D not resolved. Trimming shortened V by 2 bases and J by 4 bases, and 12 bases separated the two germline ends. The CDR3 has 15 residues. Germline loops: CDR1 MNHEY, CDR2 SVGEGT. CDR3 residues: CASSYPDSRYNEQFF. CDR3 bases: TGTGCCAGCAGTTACCCCGACTCGAGGTACAATGAGCAGTTCTTC.

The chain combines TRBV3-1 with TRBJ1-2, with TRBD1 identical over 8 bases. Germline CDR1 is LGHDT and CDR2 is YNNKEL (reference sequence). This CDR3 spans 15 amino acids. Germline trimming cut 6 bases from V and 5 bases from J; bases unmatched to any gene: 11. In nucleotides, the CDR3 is TGTGCCAGCAGTGGACAGGGAGCTTTCGCATATGGCTACACCTTC. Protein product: CASSGQGAFAYGYTF.

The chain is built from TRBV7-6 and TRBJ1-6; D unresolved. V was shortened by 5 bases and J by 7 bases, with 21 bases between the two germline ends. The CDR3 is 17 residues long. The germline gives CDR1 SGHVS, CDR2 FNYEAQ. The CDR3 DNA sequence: TGTGCCAGCAGCAGGACGGATCCTGGGGAGGGAAATTCACCCCTCCACTTT. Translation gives CASSRTDPGEGNSPLHF.

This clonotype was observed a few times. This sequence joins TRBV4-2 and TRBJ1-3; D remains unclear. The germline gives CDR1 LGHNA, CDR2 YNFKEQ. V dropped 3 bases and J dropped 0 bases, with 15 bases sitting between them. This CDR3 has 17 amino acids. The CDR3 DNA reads TGTGCCAGCAGCCACCCAACGGGAGGGAACTCTGGAAACACCATATATTTT. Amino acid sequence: CASSHPTGGNSGNTIYF.

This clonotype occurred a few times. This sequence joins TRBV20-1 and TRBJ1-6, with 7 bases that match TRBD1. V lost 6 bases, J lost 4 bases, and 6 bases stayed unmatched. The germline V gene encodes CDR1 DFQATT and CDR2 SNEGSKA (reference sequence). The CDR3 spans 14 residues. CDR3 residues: CSATTGSYNSPLHF. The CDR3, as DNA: TGCAGTGCAACGACAGGGTCGTATAATTCACCCCTCCACTTT.